A single sample gave rise to the 27 T cell receptor beta chains below, sequenced in a study of identical twins. In TCRdb, the 5' RACE reads were re-called with MiXCR into one record per CDR3 protein. The table records around 960,000 distinct CDR3 sequences, around 12% of them present only once. The same data also contributed to another study, on yellow fever vaccine responses in identical twins.

Sequenced sample: PBMCs. The receptors were sampled from a woman younger than 35 in good health.

V is TRBV12-5 and J is TRBJ2-2; 8 bases fit TRBD2. V dropped 2 bases and J dropped 3; count of bases not matched to a gene: 11. The CDR3 runs to 18 residues. Germline lookup yields CDR1 LGHNT and CDR2 FRNRAP. The CDR3 bases are TGTGCTAGTGGTTTGACAAGGTCCGGGAGGGAGGACACCGGGGAGCTGTTTTTT. As protein: CASGLTRSGREDTGELFF. The full variable domain, its missing parts supplied by reference TRBV12-5 and TRBJ2-2, is DARVTQTPRHKVTEMGQEVTMRCQPILGHNTVFWYRQTMMQGLELLAYFRNRAPLDDSGMPKDRFSAEMPDATLATLKIQPSEPRDSAVYFCASGLTRSGREDTGELFFGEGSRLTVL.

The DNA of the CDR3 is TGCAGCGGGCAGGTTGGGGAGACCCAGTACTTC. This translates into CSGQVGETQYF. The chain links TRBV29-1 to TRBJ2-5, with D hard to call. CDR1 is SQVTM and CDR2 is ANQGSEA in the germline V gene. There are 11 residues in the CDR3. V dropped 7 bases and J dropped 5 bases, with 11 bases sitting between them.

The sample holds many counts of this clonotype. CDR3 DNA: TGTGCCAGCAGCCTTGAGGCTGAAGCTTTCTTT. It codes for CASSLEAEAFF. This chain uses TRBV7-9 with TRBJ1-1; D not resolved. CDR1 is SEHNR and CDR2 is FQNEAQ in the germline V gene (reference sequence). Trimming took 5 bases from V and 6 from J, leaving 7 bases between them. CDR3 length: 11 residues.

This clonotype was seen many times. The chain combines TRBV12-3 or TRBV12-4 with TRBJ1-5, with D unclear. Deletions cut 6 bases from V and 0 bases from J, with 9 bases between. This CDR3 comprises 14 residues. The CDR3, as DNA: TGTGCCAGCAGAGACATAAATAGCAATCAGCCCCAGCATTTT. Its translation is CASRDINSNQPQHF.

This clonotype was seen a handful of times. CDR3 protein: CASSLALVGAGLETQYF. The CDR3 DNA follows: TGTGCCAGCAGCTTAGCGTTGGTGGGAGCTGGGTTAGAGACCCAGTACTTC. The V and J genes are TRBV7-2 and TRBJ2-5; tentatively, D is TRBD2 (5 bases). Germline CDR1 SGHTA, CDR2 FQGNSA. The V gene lost 0 bases and the J gene lost 4 bases, with 18 bases spanning the gap. CDR3 length: 17 amino acids. The full variable domain, in which reference TRBV7-2 and TRBJ2-5 provide the parts outside the CDR3, is GAGVSQSPSNKVTEKGKDVELRCDPISGHTALYWYRQSLGQGLEFLIYFQGNSAPDKSGLPSDRFSAERTGGSVSTLTIQRTQQEDSAVYLCASSLALVGAGLETQYFGPGTRLLVL.

This clonotype showed up just a few times. The chain has TRBV28 and TRBJ2-7; 8 bases match TRBD1. V shed 3 bases, J shed 5 bases, and the junction held 6 bases outside the gene matches. CDR1 and CDR2 (germline): MDHEN, SYDVKM. The CDR3 totals 14 residues. CDR3 region: CASSFYRGFNEQYF. Here the CDR3 DNA reads TGTGCCAGCAGTTTCTACAGGGGGTTCAACGAGCAGTACTTC.

This clonotype has just a few counts. This rearrangement joins TRBV7-9 to TRBJ1-1; TRBD1 matches at 7 bases. Germline V CDR1 and CDR2: SEHNR, FQNEAQ (reference sequence). The CDR3 sequence is 14 residues long. The V and J ends lost 7 bases and 4 bases, in that order; junction bases with no gene match: 9. For the CDR3, the DNA is TGTGCCAGCACACACGACAGGGCGGGCACTGAAGCTTTCTTT. Translation: CASTHDRAGTEAFF.

This clonotype was recorded many times. The chain recombines TRBV12-3 or TRBV12-4 with TRBJ2-3; 8 positions match TRBD2. This CDR3 has 14 residues. J gave up 5 bases and V 6 bases, and 7 bases lay outside the gene matches. The DNA for the CDR3 is TGTGCCAGCAGGCCGGGACTAGTCGTAGATACGCAGTATTTT. The encoded protein is CASRPGLVVDTQYF.

In its sample, this clonotype was seen once. The chain recombines TRBV6-1 with TRBJ2-1; 10 positions agree with TRBD2. With V trimmed by 6 bases and J by 3 bases, 8 bases remained unmatched. This CDR3 has 16 amino acids. Per germline, CDR1 MNHNS and CDR2 SASEGT. CDR3 nucleotide sequence: TGTGCCAGCAGCCGCGCTAGCGGGGGATACTACAATGAGCAGTTCTTC. Translating it yields CASSRASGGYYNEQFF.

This chain links TRBV6-5 with TRBJ1-1; tentative D call: TRBD1 (5 bases). This CDR3 comprises 17 residues. Germline V CDR1 and CDR2: MNHEY, SVGAGI. V lost 0 bases and J 5 bases, leaving 19 bases between the germline ends. CDR3 in DNA: TGTGCCAGCAGTTACTCGGTCAGCATCGGTGGGGGTACTGAAGCTTTCTTT. Residues: CASSYSVSIGGGTEAFF.

The chain couples TRBV19 to TRBJ1-6; D might be TRBD1 (6 bases). This CDR3 comprises 14 residues. Germline V gene sequence: CDR1 LNHDA, CDR2 SQIVND (reference sequence). V was clipped by 6 bases and J by 5 bases, with 11 bases between them. The CDR3 nucleotides are TGTGCCAGTAGACCGGACAGAGATAATTCACCCCTCCACTTT. Translation: CASRPDRDNSPLHF. Looking up the rest from reference TRBV19 and TRBJ1-6 gives the full variable domain: DGGITQSPKYLFRKEGQNVTLSCEQNLNHDAMYWYRQDPGQGLRLIYYSQIVNDFQKGDIAEGYSVSREKKESFPLTVTSAQKNPTAFYLCASRPDRDNSPLHFGNGTRLTVT.

Ten or more counts support this clonotype. The chain recombines TRBV4-1 with TRBJ2-1; 11 bases are a match to TRBD1. The CDR3 has 17 amino acids. V trimming: 2 bases; J trimming: 7 bases; junction bases outside the gene matches: 10. The germline gives CDR1 MGHRA, CDR2 YSYEKL. The CDR3: CASSQQIFGTGGNEQFF. The CDR3 DNA reads as TGCGCCAGCAGCCAACAGATATTCGGGACAGGGGGAAATGAGCAGTTCTTC.

There are a few counts of this clonotype. This sequence joins TRBV7-8 and TRBJ2-1; 12 bases fit TRBD2. After removal of 4 bases from V and 6 bases from J, the junction contained 4 bases not matched to a gene. The CDR3 runs to 15 residues. The germline gives CDR1 SGHVS, CDR2 FQNEAQ. Written as DNA, the CDR3 is TGTGCCAGCAGCTACCGACTAGCGGGAGCCAATGAGCAGTTCTTC. Encoded protein: CASSYRLAGANEQFF. Combining the CDR3 with reference TRBV7-8 and TRBJ2-1 gives the whole variable domain GAGVSQSPRYKVAKRGQDVALRCDPISGHVSLFWYQQALGQGPEFLTYFQNEAQLDKSGLPSDRFFAERPEGSVSTLKIQRTQQEDSAVYLCASSYRLAGANEQFFGPGTRLTVL.

This clonotype has more than one count but fewer than ten. This CDR3 is CASSLARTGPAYEQYF. In DNA, the CDR3 is TGTGCCAGCAGCTTAGCCCGGACAGGTCCCGCCTACGAGCAGTACTTC. V gene TRBV11-1 combines with J gene TRBJ2-7; 7 nucleotides line up with TRBD1. The CDR3 extends over 16 amino acids. Germline assignment: CDR1 SGHAT and CDR2 FQDESV (reference sequence). V dropped 0 bases and J dropped 2; count of bases not matched to a gene: 7.

This clonotype was observed a handful of times. V gene TRBV20-1 combines with J gene TRBJ1-5; weak D call: TRBD1 (5 bases). The CDR3 consists of 14 residues. The germline V gene encodes CDR1 DFQATT and CDR2 SNEGSKA (reference sequence). V was pared by 6 bases and J by 2 bases, with 14 bases between. The CDR3 reads CSAPRGGGNQPQHF. CDR3 in DNA: TGCAGTGCCCCCCGCGGAGGGGGCAATCAGCCCCAGCATTTT.

The chain carries TRBV27 and TRBJ2-3; D is possibly TRBD2 (6 bases). Trimming removed 3 bases at V and 5 bases at J, with 12 bases between. The CDR3 has 14 residues. Germline V gives CDR1 MNHEY, CDR2 SMNVEV (reference sequence). For the CDR3, the DNA is TGTGCCAGCAGTTTCGGGGGAGGTGTAGATACGCAGTATTTT. Translating gives CASSFGGGVDTQYF.

This clonotype was recorded a few times. The chain employs TRBV5-1 and TRBJ1-2; D call uncertain. The CDR3 length is 17 residues. Germline CDR1 reads SGHRS; CDR2 reads YFSETQ. V lost 1 base and J 2 bases, leaving 18 bases between the germline ends. CDR3 in DNA: TGCGCCAGCAGCTTGTTGTACCCGACGAGTGGCAACTATGGCTACACCTTC. Encoded protein: CASSLLYPTSGNYGYTF.

The chain uses TRBV12-3 or TRBV12-4 and TRBJ2-1, with 8 bases identical to TRBD2. This CDR3 contains 15 residues. Trimming cost V 5 bases and J 7 bases; bases outside gene matches: 10. CDR3 nucleotide sequence: TGTGCCAGCAGTCCCACAGCGGGAGAGTTGAATGAGCAGTTCTTC. Its protein product is CASSPTAGELNEQFF.

The rearrangement joins TRBV13 to TRBJ2-1, with 13 bases aligning to TRBD2. This CDR3 comprises 12 residues. Trimming took 10 bases from V and 15 from J; bases not matched to a gene: 9. Germline assignment: CDR1 PRHDT and CDR2 FYEKMQ (reference sequence). DNA of the CDR3: TGTGCCACTACGACTAGCGGGGGGCGGGGGTTCTTC. Translating it yields CATTTSGGRGFF.

In its sample, this clonotype was seen many times. V gene TRBV5-5 combines with J gene TRBJ1-5, with D uncertain. In germline, CDR1 is SGHKS, CDR2 YYEKEE (reference sequence). The CDR3 loop spans 15 amino acids. Trimming took 0 bases from V and 9 from J, leaving 16 bases between them. For the CDR3, the DNA is TGTGCCAGCAGCTTGGAATGGTTCATCGAAGTGCCCCAGCATTTT. Translated: CASSLEWFIEVPQHF.

The sample holds a few counts of this clonotype. The genes are TRBV7-8 and TRBJ2-1; D is perhaps TRBD1 (5 bases). The length of the CDR3 is 17 residues. Trimming cost V 5 bases and J 8 bases, with 25 bases left between them. Germline CDR1 is SGHVS and CDR2 is FQNEAQ. The CDR3, as DNA: TGTGCCAGCAGCCATCGGGCCCTAGGGGCGCCCGGTGATGAGCAGTTCTTC. It translates to CASSHRALGAPGDEQFF.

The chain employs TRBV5-1 and TRBJ2-1; D gene unclear. The ends were cut back, 1 base at V and 7 bases at J, with 6 bases in the middle. The CDR3 extends over 12 amino acids. Germline V CDR1 and CDR2: SGHRS, YFSETQ. CDR3: CASSLNLNEQFF. The CDR3 DNA reads TGCGCCAGCAGCTTGAATCTAAATGAGCAGTTCTTC.

This clonotype has just a few counts. V usage is TRBV20-1 and J usage is TRBJ2-1; D may be TRBD2 (7 bases). This CDR3 spans 16 amino acids. CDR1 and CDR2 (germline): DFQATT, SNEGSKA (reference sequence). Trimming stripped 1 base from V and 10 bases from J, with 23 bases between. In DNA form, the CDR3 reads TGCAGTGCTAGAGCGGGGTGGGGGGGGGCCCTAAACGAGCAGTTCTTC. Translated, it gives CSARAGWGGALNEQFF.

This clonotype has just a few counts. This chain uses TRBV24-1 with TRBJ2-2; 12 positions agree with TRBD2. The CDR3 has 17 residues. Germline V gene data show CDR1 as KGHDR and CDR2 as SFDVKD. V shed 7 bases and J 4 bases; nucleotides not matched to a gene: 9. This CDR3 reads CATRETSGSLGTGELFF. CDR3 nucleotides: TGTGCCACCAGGGAGACTAGCGGGAGTTTGGGCACCGGGGAGCTGTTTTTT.

In this sample, this clonotype turned up a few times. The CDR3 spells CATSGPRYNEQFF. As DNA, the CDR3 is TGTGCCACCAGTGGGCCACGTTACAATGAGCAGTTCTTC. This sequence joins TRBV24-1 and TRBJ2-1, with D unresolved. V gave up 5 bases and J gave up 4 bases, with 8 bases separating them. Germline values: CDR1 KGHDR, CDR2 SFDVKD. The CDR3 runs 13 residues.

The CDR3 spells CASSENRGPQETQYF. CDR3 nucleotides: TGCGCCAGCAGCGAGAACCGGGGCCCCCAAGAGACCCAGTACTTC. V and J are TRBV5-1 and TRBJ2-5; D could derive from TRBD1 or TRBD2 (5 bases each). The germline gives CDR1 SGHRS, CDR2 YFSETQ. The CDR3 totals 15 residues. V was cut by 4 bases and J by 1 base, with 14 bases left in between.

This clonotype showed up just once. The gene calls are TRBV9 and TRBJ2-3; maybe TRBD2 (6 bases). V was trimmed by 1 base and J by 5 bases, leaving 11 bases between them. CDR1 and CDR2 (germline): SGDLS, YYNGEE. This CDR3 spans 14 amino acids. CDR3 sequence reads: CASSVTSWGDTQYF. CDR3 sequence (DNA): TGTGCCAGCAGCGTAACTAGCTGGGGAGATACGCAGTATTTT. The full variable domain, rest sourced from reference TRBV9 and TRBJ2-3, is DSGVTQTPKHLITATGQRVTLRCSPRSGDLSVYWYQQSLDQGLQFLIQYYNGEERAKGNILERFSAQQFPDLHSELNLSSLELGDSALYFCASSVTSWGDTQYFGPGTRLTVL.